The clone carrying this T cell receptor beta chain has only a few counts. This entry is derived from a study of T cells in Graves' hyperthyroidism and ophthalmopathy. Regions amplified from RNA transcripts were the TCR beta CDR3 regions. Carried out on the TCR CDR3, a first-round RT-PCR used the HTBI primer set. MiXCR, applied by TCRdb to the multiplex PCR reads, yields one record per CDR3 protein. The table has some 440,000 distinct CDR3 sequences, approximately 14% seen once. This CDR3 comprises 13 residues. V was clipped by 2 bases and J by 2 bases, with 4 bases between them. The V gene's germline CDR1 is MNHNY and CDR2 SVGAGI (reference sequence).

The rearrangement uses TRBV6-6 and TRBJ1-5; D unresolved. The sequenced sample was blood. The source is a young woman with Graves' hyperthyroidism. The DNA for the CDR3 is TGTGCCAGCAGTTACGATCGCAATCAGCCCCAGCATTTT. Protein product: CASSYDRNQPQHF.